These 30 T cell receptor beta chains came from one sample sequenced in a study of memory CD4+ T cells and cytomegalovirus serostatus (dated by TCRdb to between 2017 and 2020). A FACSAria II was used to sort memory CD4+ T cells, defined as single viable CD3+CD4+CD8-CD45RO+ cells. The library was produced with the immunoSEQ multiplex PCR assay. Imported from immuneACCESS, the table was reduced by TCRdb to in-frame sequences with V and J called. These copies leave out some clones; in studies compared against another copy, an unresolved V gene accounts for under half, and the cause of the remainder is not known. This sample gives some 50,000 clones in total; around three quarters of them show up just once. Roughly 1.7% of the sample comes from the top ten. Sequencing used memory CD4+ T cells from blood. These receptors were collected from an adult in good health and CMV-seronegative.

Here the CDR3 DNA reads TGTGCCAGCCAACTTCGGGACAGAACTTATAGCAATCAGCCCCAGCATTTT. It encodes CASQLRDRTYSNQPQHF. The chain joins TRBV19 to TRBJ1-5; TRBD1 matches 7 bases. CDR1 is LNHDA, CDR2 SQIVND, per germline (reference sequence). Germline trimming cut 9 bases from V and 0 bases from J; bases unmatched to any gene: 14. CDR3 size: 17 residues.

In DNA form, the CDR3 reads TGTGCCAGCAGCTCATTCCTAACGGGGGAAAACTACGAGCAGTACTTC. Translation gives CASSSFLTGENYEQYF. The rearrangement joins TRBV7-9 to TRBJ2-7; D might be TRBD2 (6 bases). The CDR3 is 16 residues long. Trimming stripped 4 bases from V and 3 bases from J, with 19 bases between. Germline CDR1 and CDR2: SEHNR and FQNEAQ (reference sequence).

This rearrangement joins TRBV6-1 to TRBJ2-2; TRBD1 agrees at 9 bases. The CDR3 spans 14 residues. Germline CDR1 MNHNS, CDR2 SASEGT. V was pared by 9 bases and J by 7 bases, with 9 bases of the junction left unmatched. The CDR3 region is CASLRDRAIGELFF. For the CDR3, the DNA is TGTGCCAGTCTCCGGGACAGGGCGATCGGGGAGCTGTTTTTT.

The chain uses TRBV19 and TRBJ1-1; weak D call: TRBD1 (6 bases). CDR1 and CDR2 from the germline V gene are LNHDA and SQIVND (reference sequence). V was trimmed by 5 bases and J by 8 bases, leaving 18 bases between them. There are 14 residues in the CDR3. The CDR3 DNA reads as TGTGCCAGTAGTCCGGGGGGGCGGCCCGCAGAAGCTTTCTTT. This encodes CASSPGGRPAEAFF.

The rearrangement joins TRBV7-6 to TRBJ1-5; a possible D gene is TRBD1 (5 bases). This CDR3 comprises 14 residues. V was pared by 1 base and J by 3 bases, with 7 bases between. In germline, CDR1 is SGHVS, CDR2 FNYEAQ. CDR3 in DNA: TGTGCCAGCAGCTTAGGACAGTACAATCAGCCCCAGCATTTT. Translation: CASSLGQYNQPQHF.

V is TRBV5-1 and J is TRBJ2-3, with 11 positions matching TRBD2. This CDR3 contains 16 residues. Germline lookup yields CDR1 SGHRS and CDR2 YFSETQ. J gave up 6 bases and V 0 bases, and 6 bases lay outside the gene matches. CDR3 bases: TGCGCCAGCAGCTTGGGACCGACTAGCGGGGCGGATACGCAGTATTTT. It yields the protein CASSLGPTSGADTQYF.

The chain carries TRBV10-2 and TRBJ1-4, with TRBD1 matching over 7 bases. Germline CDR1 is WSHSY and CDR2 is SAAADI. The CDR3 runs 13 residues. After removal of 5 bases from V and 8 bases from J, the junction contained 5 bases not matched to a gene. The CDR3 protein is CASSNRGAEKLFF. CDR3 nucleotide sequence: TGCGCCAGCAGTAACAGGGGAGCAGAAAAACTGTTTTTT.

This clone was counted a few times. The J gene is TRBJ2-1, the V gene TRBV27, with TRBD1 matching 7 bases. The CDR3 covers 15 residues. Germline loops: CDR1 MNHEY, CDR2 SMNVEV (reference sequence). V lost 5 bases, J lost 8 bases, and 12 bases stayed unmatched. The CDR3 bases are TGTGCCAGCAGTACCACGACAGGGAGAAGCGATGAGCAGTTCTTC. It encodes CASSTTTGRSDEQFF.

V is TRBV7-8 and J is TRBJ1-3, with TRBD1 matching 9 bases. Germline V CDR1 and CDR2: SGHVS, FQNEAQ. The junction had 9 bases not matched to a gene; V was cut back by 5 bases and J by 1 base. CDR3 length: 17 amino acids. CDR3 sequence: CASSEDATGGSGNTIYF. The CDR3 DNA follows: TGTGCCAGCAGCGAAGACGCGACAGGGGGTTCTGGAAACACCATATATTTT.

The chain recombines TRBV7-9 with TRBJ1-2; the D is unclear. Germline CDR1 is SEHNR and CDR2 is FQNEAQ (reference sequence). The V and J ends lost 8 bases and 6 bases respectively, with 13 bases between them. This CDR3 spans 12 amino acids. CDR3 coding DNA: TGTGCCAGCCTTAGGCCGTCCCATGGCTACACCTTC. Translating gives CASLRPSHGYTF.

The chain uses TRBV2 and TRBJ2-1; either TRBD1 or TRBD2 may fit D (6 bases each). CDR1 and CDR2 (germline): SNHLY, FYNNEI. CDR3 length: 15 amino acids. Trimming removed 5 bases from V and 2 bases from J, with 13 bases in between. The CDR3 sequence: CASSSRGLPYNEQFF. CDR3 bases: TGTGCCAGCAGTTCCCGGGGGCTGCCCTACAATGAGCAGTTCTTC.

The CDR3 loop is CASSTDSIYEQYF. The CDR3 DNA reads TGTGCCAGTAGTACGGACAGTATCTACGAGCAGTACTTC. This chain connects TRBV19 to TRBJ2-7; D possibly corresponds to TRBD1 (6 bases). Germline CDR1 reads LNHDA; CDR2 reads SQIVND (reference sequence). V gave up 4 bases and J gave up 3 bases, with 10 bases separating them. The CDR3 totals 13 residues.

The rearrangement uses TRBV21-1 and TRBJ1-1. TRBV21-1 represents a pseudogene. This CDR3 has 14 residues. The CDR3 loop is CASRDCKMNTEAFF. The CDR3 DNA reads as TGTGCCAGCAGGGACTGTAAGATGAACACTGAAGCTTTCTTT.

The chain is built from TRBV5-1 and TRBJ2-3; tentative D call: TRBD1 (6 bases). The germline V gene encodes CDR1 SGHRS and CDR2 YFSETQ. The V end was cut by 0 bases, the J end by 6 bases, with 17 bases between. There are 16 residues in the CDR3. The CDR3 region is CASSLVQGRALDTQYF. DNA for the CDR3: TGCGCCAGCAGCTTGGTCCAGGGGAGAGCGTTGGATACGCAGTATTTT.

The CDR3 nucleotides read TGTGCCAGCAGCTCCCTGCGGACTAGCGGGCACAATGAGCAGTTCTTC. Translated: CASSSLRTSGHNEQFF. The chain uses TRBV7-6 and TRBJ2-1, with 11 positions matching TRBD2. The CDR3 consists of 16 residues. V shed 4 bases, J shed 5 bases, and the junction held 7 bases outside the gene matches. In germline, CDR1 is SGHVS, CDR2 FNYEAQ.

V is TRBV10-3 and J is TRBJ2-5, with D maybe TRBD2 (5 bases). The tail of the sequence fits TRBJ2-7 better, so the J call may be wrong. The CDR3 has 12 residues. Germline assignment: CDR1 ENHRY and CDR2 SYGVKD. CDR3 nucleotide sequence: TGTGCCATCAGTGCGGGGAGTTACGAGCAGTACTTC. The encoded protein is CAISAGSYEQYF.

The V and J genes are TRBV19 and TRBJ2-1, with TRBD2 matching 9 bases. Germline CDR1 is LNHDA and CDR2 is SQIVND (reference sequence). This CDR3 comprises 15 residues. The trim removed 5 bases at V and 8 bases at J, leaving 10 bases unmatched. As DNA, the CDR3 is TGTGCCAGTAGTTTAAGCGGGGGGATCGTCGATGAGCAGTTCTTC. Its translation is CASSLSGGIVDEQFF.

This clone is medium-sized by share. The gene calls are TRBV5-1 and TRBJ1-2, with TRBD1 identical over 12 bases. V dropped 5 bases and J dropped 6; count of bases not matched to a gene: 8. The CDR3 has 15 residues. Germline lookup yields CDR1 SGHRS and CDR2 YFSETQ. CDR3 in DNA: TGCGCCAGCAGACAACCGGGACAGGGGGCCGATGGCTACACCTTC. As protein: CASRQPGQGADGYTF. Based on the CDR3 plus reference TRBV5-1 and TRBJ1-2, the full variable domain is KAGVTQTPRYLIKTRGQQVTLSCSPISGHRSVSWYQQTPGQGLQFLFEYFSETQRNKGNFPGRFSGRQFSNSRSEMNVSTLELGDSALYLCASRQPGQGADGYTFGSGTRLTVV.

The chain employs TRBV7-3 and TRBJ2-1, with D possibly TRBD2 on 5 matching bases. CDR1 is SGHTA, CDR2 FQGTGA, per germline. This CDR3 has 15 amino acids. The V and J ends lost 2 bases and 1 base respectively, with 9 bases between them. DNA for the CDR3: TGTGCCAGCAGCTTAGAGGGTACGTCCTACAATGAGCAGTTCTTC. Translated, it gives CASSLEGTSYNEQFF.

The rearrangement links TRBV18 to TRBJ2-6; D is possibly TRBD1 (5 bases). The V end lost 0 bases, the J end lost 4 bases, and 10 bases lay between the germline ends. This CDR3 has 16 amino acids. CDR1 is KGHSH and CDR2 is LQKENI in the germline V gene. CDR3 bases: TGTGCCAGCTCACCACCGGGCAGGGTCGGGGCCAACGTCCTGACTTTC. It specifies CASSPPGRVGANVLTF.

J is TRBJ2-1 and V is TRBV6-6, with D unresolved. CDR3 length: 12 residues. Germline V lookup: CDR1 MNHNY, CDR2 SVGAGI (reference sequence). The V and J ends lost 7 bases and 9 bases respectively, with 13 bases between them. In nucleotides, the CDR3 is TGTGCCAGCAAGGCTGGACGTGGTGAGCAGTTCTTC. Protein: CASKAGRGEQFF.

This clone was recorded only once. The chain links TRBV6-1 to TRBJ2-2; TRBD1 matches 8 bases. J lost 2 bases, V lost 8 bases, and 4 bases had no gene match. Germline V lookup: CDR1 MNHNS, CDR2 SASEGT. The CDR3 spans 14 residues. The CDR3 DNA sequence: TGTGCCAGCGGACAGGGTGATAACACCGGGGAGCTGTTTTTT. It encodes CASGQGDNTGELFF.

The chain is built from TRBV7-2 and TRBJ2-7, with D uncertain. CDR1 and CDR2 from the germline V gene are SGHTA and FQGNSA. V was cut by 7 bases and J by 2 bases, with 12 bases left in between. This CDR3 has 13 amino acids. CDR3 sequence (DNA): TGTGCCAGCAAGAACTACCTCCCCTACGAGCAGTACTTC. This encodes CASKNYLPYEQYF.

The V gene is TRBV4-2, the J gene TRBJ1-4; possibly TRBD1 for D (5 bases). V dropped 4 bases and J dropped 2 bases, with 14 bases sitting between them. Germline CDR1 reads LGHNA; CDR2 reads YNFKEQ. The CDR3 is 16 amino acids. The chain's CDR3 is CASSPIPGLTNEKLFF. DNA for the CDR3: TGTGCCAGCAGCCCGATTCCGGGACTCACTAATGAAAAACTGTTTTTT.

The chain has TRBV28 and TRBJ2-3; 8 bases match TRBD2. Germline V gene data show CDR1 as MDHEN and CDR2 as SYDVKM. The J segment lost 11 bases and the V segment lost 7 bases, leaving 32 bases of the junction unmatched. CDR3 length equals 20 residues. The CDR3 loop reads CASTPGLDPHGRSPEDEQYF. The DNA of the CDR3 is TGTGCCAGCACCCCGGGACTAGATCCCCACGGGAGGTCCCCGGAGGATGAGCAGTATTTT.

V usage is TRBV28 and J usage is TRBJ2-1; 10 bases map to TRBD2. The CDR3 is 14 residues long. Trimming took 5 bases from V and 5 from J; bases not matched to a gene: 3. Germline CDR1 and CDR2: MDHEN and SYDVKM. The CDR3 is CASSRTSGHNEQFF. The CDR3 region has the DNA TGTGCCAGCAGTCGGACTAGCGGACACAATGAGCAGTTCTTC.

V usage is TRBV7-6 and J usage is TRBJ2-1, with TRBD1 matching over 11 bases. V was pared by 1 base and J by 7 bases, with 9 bases of the junction left unmatched. The CDR3 totals 17 residues. CDR1 and CDR2 (germline): SGHVS, FNYEAQ. In nucleotides, the CDR3 is TGTGCCAGCAGCTTAGACACCAGGACAGGGGGCCGTAATGAGCAGTTCTTC. Its protein is CASSLDTRTGGRNEQFF.

The chain links TRBV4-2 to TRBJ1-1; D possibly corresponds to TRBD1 (5 bases). From germline, CDR1 is LGHNA and CDR2 YNFKEQ. V dropped 0 bases and J dropped 7 bases, with 18 bases sitting between them. The CDR3 consists of 16 residues. The CDR3 region is CASSQDVIGGASEAFF. In DNA, the CDR3 is TGTGCCAGCAGCCAAGATGTTATAGGAGGGGCTAGTGAAGCTTTCTTT.

The V call is TRBV29-1, the J call TRBJ2-6; tentative D call: TRBD2 (5 bases). The CDR3 has 14 residues. V dropped 4 bases and J dropped 1 base, with 8 bases sitting between them. Germline V gives CDR1 SQVTM, CDR2 ANQGSEA. CDR3 coding DNA: TGCAGCGTTGCAAGGGAGTCTGGGGCCAACGTCCTGACTTTC. As protein: CSVARESGANVLTF.

This clone was observed a single time. This rearrangement joins TRBV7-2 to TRBJ2-7, with 7 nucleotides matching TRBD1. The germline V gene encodes CDR1 SGHTA and CDR2 FQGNSA. The J segment lost 6 bases and the V segment lost 2 bases, leaving 10 bases of the junction unmatched. The CDR3 runs 15 residues. The CDR3 here is CASSLSHRQGSEQYF. In nucleotides, the CDR3 is TGTGCCAGCAGCTTATCCCATAGACAGGGTTCCGAGCAGTACTTC.